The 8 T cell receptor beta chains below come from one sample, sequenced in a study of blood T cell repertoires in COVID-19. Sequencing was performed with immunoSEQ multiplex PCR; in TCRdb, only in-frame clones are kept and a portion is missing. This table holds approximately 53,000 clones, roughly nine tenths found once. Input material: peripheral blood. Receptors were obtained from a human donor in a cohort sampled during active COVID-19.

The rearrangement joins TRBV9 to TRBJ2-7; 9 bases map to TRBD1. This CDR3 region has 13 residues. The V gene's germline CDR1 is SGDLS and CDR2 YYNGEE. V was clipped by 4 bases and J by 4 bases; unmatched bases: 3. The CDR3 protein is CASSQTGGYEQYF. CDR3 DNA sequence: TGTGCCAGCAGCCAGACAGGGGGGTACGAGCAGTACTTC.

Worth noting for this clone: Other DNA sequences within the sample encode an identical CDR3. The V gene is TRBV15, the J gene TRBJ1-1, with 7 bases aligning to TRBD1. Trimming removed 3 bases from V and 1 base from J; junction bases left unmatched: 11. The CDR3 has 17 amino acids. The germline gives CDR1 LNHNV, CDR2 YYDKDF (reference sequence). The CDR3 DNA is TGTGCCACCAGCAGGGCCCGGACAGGTCTGGGGAACACTGAAGCTTTCTTT. Translating it yields CATSRARTGLGNTEAFF.

The V call is TRBV20-1, the J call TRBJ1-2, with D tentatively TRBD1 (5 bases). CDR1 is DFQATT and CDR2 is SNEGSKA in the germline V gene (reference sequence). This CDR3 comprises 11 residues. CDR3 amino acids: CTGGVLSGYTF. The CDR3 coding sequence is TGCACGGGAGGGGTTTTGAGTGGCTACACCTTC.

V gene TRBV7-2 combines with J gene TRBJ2-3; no reliable D call. Germline V lookup: CDR1 SGHTA, CDR2 FQGNSA. The CDR3 runs 12 residues. Trimming cost V 1 base and J 9 bases, with 8 bases left between them. The CDR3, as DNA: TGTGCCAGCAGCTTAGAGCTAGAGACGCAGTATTTT. Translating it yields CASSLELETQYF.

The V and J genes are TRBV19 and TRBJ1-1; a weak D match, TRBD1 (5 bases). The CDR3 has 12 residues. Germline V lookup: CDR1 LNHDA, CDR2 SQIVND (reference sequence). With 3 bases removed from V and 10 bases from J, the gap between germline ends came to 12 bases. The CDR3 coding sequence is TGTGCCAGTAGTATCGCAGGACAAGTAGCTTTCTTT. Amino acid sequence: CASSIAGQVAFF.

The chain uses TRBV30 and TRBJ2-7; D unclear. The CDR3 loop spans 14 amino acids. Trimming shortened V by 0 bases and J by 4 bases, and 13 bases separated the two germline ends. Germline-derived CDR1 and CDR2 are GTSNPN and SVGIG (reference sequence). CDR3 amino acids: CAWSVLGSLYEQYF. The CDR3, as DNA: TGTGCCTGGAGTGTATTGGGCAGTTTATACGAGCAGTACTTC.

V is TRBV28 and J is TRBJ1-1; no reliable D call. Trimming pared 7 bases from V and 1 base from J, leaving 10 bases between. The CDR3 contains 13 residues. Germline assignment: CDR1 MDHEN and CDR2 SYDVKM. In DNA form, the CDR3 reads TGTGCCAGCATTCACGGGAAGAACACTGAAGCTTTCTTT. It is translated as CASIHGKNTEAFF. Together with reference TRBV28 and TRBJ1-1, the CDR3 gives the full variable domain: DVKVTQSSRYLVKRTGEKVFLECVQDMDHENMFWYRQDPGLGLRLIYFSYDVKMKEKGDIPEGYSVSREKKERFSLILESASTNQTSMYLCASIHGKNTEAFFGQGTRLTVV.

The rearrangement links TRBV5-1 to TRBJ2-1; 11 bases fit TRBD2. From germline, CDR1 is SGHRS and CDR2 YFSETQ. CDR3 length equals 15 residues. Trimming removed 6 bases from V and 7 bases from J; junction bases left unmatched: 9. The CDR3 DNA follows: TGCGCCAGCAACCTGGGGGGACTAGCGGTTAATGAGCAGTTCTTC. Amino acid sequence: CASNLGGLAVNEQFF. Filled out from reference TRBV5-1 and TRBJ2-1, the complete variable domain reads KAGVTQTPRYLIKTRGQQVTLSCSPISGHRSVSWYQQTPGQGLQFLFEYFSETQRNKGNFPGRFSGRQFSNSRSEMNVSTLELGDSALYLCASNLGGLAVNEQFFGPGTRLTVL.